This TCR beta chain stems from a study of cytomegalovirus exposure and HLA in healthy donors. Vbeta (60) and Jbeta (13) primers were used in the PCR. The repertoire was sequenced with immunoSEQ multiplex PCR; TCRdb's copy has only in-frame clones and lacks some. This table has 150,000 to 200,000 clones, 60% to 85% appearing once. This clone was detected only once. Its antigen is unknown. Study-wide results and caveats: Excluded were some V segments that proved indistinguishable, including TRBV6-2 and TRBV6-3.

V lost 7 bases and J 7 bases, leaving 13 bases between the germline ends. CDR1 and CDR2 from the germline V gene are MDHEN and SYDVKM. The CDR3 length is 12 residues. The V call is TRBV28, the J call TRBJ1-2, with a weak D call TRBD1 (5 bases). This clonotype was obtained from a female donor in good health and CMV-seronegative. Material for sequencing was PBMCs. As DNA, the CDR3 is TGTGCCAGCAACACCAGGGTACGTGGCTACACCTTC. It translates to CASNTRVRGYTF.